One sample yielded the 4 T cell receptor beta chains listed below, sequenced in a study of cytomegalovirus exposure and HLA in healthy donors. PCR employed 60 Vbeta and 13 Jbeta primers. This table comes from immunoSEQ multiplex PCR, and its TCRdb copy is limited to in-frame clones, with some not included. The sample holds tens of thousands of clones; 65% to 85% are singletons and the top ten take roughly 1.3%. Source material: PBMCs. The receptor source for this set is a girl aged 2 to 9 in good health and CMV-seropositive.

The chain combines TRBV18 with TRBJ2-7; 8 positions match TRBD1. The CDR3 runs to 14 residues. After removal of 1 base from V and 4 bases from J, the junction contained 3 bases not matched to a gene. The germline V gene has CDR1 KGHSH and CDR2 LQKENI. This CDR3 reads CASSPQDRAYEQYF. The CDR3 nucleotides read TGTGCCAGCTCACCACAGGACAGGGCGTACGAGCAGTACTTC. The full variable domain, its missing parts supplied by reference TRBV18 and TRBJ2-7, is NAGVMQNPRHLVRRRGQEARLRCSPMKGHSHVYWYRQLPEEGLKFMVYLQKENIIDESGMPKERFSAEFPKEGPSILRIQQVVRGDSAAYFCASSPQDRAYEQYFGPGTRLTVT.

DNA for the CDR3: TGTGCCACCAGACAAGACAGATCCTACTCCTACGAGCAGTACTTC. Its translation: CATRQDRSYSYEQYF. This sequence joins TRBV15 and TRBJ2-7; D may be TRBD1 (5 bases). The V and J ends lost 6 bases and 0 bases respectively, with 15 bases between them. CDR3 size: 15 residues. The V gene's germline CDR1 is LNHNV and CDR2 YYDKDF (reference sequence).

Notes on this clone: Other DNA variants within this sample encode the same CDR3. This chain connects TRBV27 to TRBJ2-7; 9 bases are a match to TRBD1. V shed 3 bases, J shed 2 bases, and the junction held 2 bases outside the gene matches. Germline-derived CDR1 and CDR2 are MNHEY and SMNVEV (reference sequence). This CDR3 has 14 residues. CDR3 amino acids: CASSLGTGPYEQYF. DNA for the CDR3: TGTGCCAGCAGTTTGGGGACAGGGCCCTACGAGCAGTACTTC.

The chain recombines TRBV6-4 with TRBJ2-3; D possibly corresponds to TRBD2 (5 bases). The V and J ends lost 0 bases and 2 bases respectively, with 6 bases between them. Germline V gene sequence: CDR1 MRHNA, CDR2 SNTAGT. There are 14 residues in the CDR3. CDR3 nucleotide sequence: TGTGCCAGCAGTGACTCTAGCGACACAGATACGCAGTATTTT. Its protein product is CASSDSSDTDTQYF.